This entry is about one T cell receptor beta chain. Germline assignment: CDR1 LNHDA and CDR2 SQIVND (reference sequence). The CDR3 sequence is 18 residues long. J lost 1 base, V lost 5 bases, and 12 bases had no gene match. This entry comes from a study of blood T cell repertoires in COVID-19. Study background: Spain, Italy and the United States supplied samples that represented acute and convalescent COVID-19. The cDNA or gDNA used as material had been derived from T cells, B-cell-depleted T cells, or PBMCs.

Produced via immunoSEQ multiplex PCR; TCRdb's table is partial and in-frame only. Of over 120,000 clones listed, 85% to 90% are singletons. This sequence joins TRBV19 and TRBJ2-3; 10 bases map to TRBD2. The specimen sequenced was peripheral blood. The sequence was obtained from a woman between 50 and 59 years old with active or convalescent COVID-19. The CDR3 here is CASSAPRKREGRTDTQYF. Here the CDR3 DNA reads TGTGCCAGTAGTGCGCCACGGAAGCGGGAGGGACGCACAGATACGCAGTATTTT.